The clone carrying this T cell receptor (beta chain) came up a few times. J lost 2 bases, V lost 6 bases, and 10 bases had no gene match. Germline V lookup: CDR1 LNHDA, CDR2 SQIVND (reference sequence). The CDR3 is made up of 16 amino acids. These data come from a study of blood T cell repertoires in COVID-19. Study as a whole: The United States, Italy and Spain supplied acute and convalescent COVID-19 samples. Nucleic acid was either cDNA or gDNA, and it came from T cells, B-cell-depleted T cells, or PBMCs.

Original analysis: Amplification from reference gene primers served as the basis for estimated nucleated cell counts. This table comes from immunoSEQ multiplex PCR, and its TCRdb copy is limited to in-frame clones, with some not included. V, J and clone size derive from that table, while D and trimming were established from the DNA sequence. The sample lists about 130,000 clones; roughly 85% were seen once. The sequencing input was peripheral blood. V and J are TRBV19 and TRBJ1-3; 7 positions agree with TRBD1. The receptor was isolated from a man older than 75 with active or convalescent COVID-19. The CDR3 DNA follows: TGTGCCAGTAGCCTTCAACCTCAGGGGGCTGGAAACACCATATATTTT. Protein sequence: CASSLQPQGAGNTIYF.